This entry lists 4 T cell receptor beta chains sequenced from one sample in a study of patients and donors after allogeneic stem cell transplantation. TCRdb independently ran MiXCR on the RT-PCR reads; one entry per CDR3 protein. The sample shows some 230,000 distinct CDR3 sequences, over 12% of them seen only once. The sequenced sample consisted of blood, either unsorted or a sorted T cell fraction (not recorded which). The source of these receptors is a human donor who was either an allogeneic HSCT recipient or a stem cell or donor lymphocyte infusion donor (not recorded which). It is not recorded whose cells these are; they may come from a transplant donor.

A few counts support this clonotype. V is TRBV7-9 and J is TRBJ1-5; D gene ambiguous. This CDR3 region has 16 residues. Per germline, CDR1 SEHNR and CDR2 FQNEAQ (reference sequence). The germline V and J ends were trimmed by 1 base and 2 bases, with 12 bases remaining between them. This CDR3 reads CASSLGRTAGNQPQHF. The DNA for the CDR3 is TGTGCCAGCAGCTTAGGCAGGACGGCTGGCAATCAGCCCCAGCATTTT.

This clonotype occurred many times. This chain uses TRBV12-3 or TRBV12-4 with TRBJ1-1; D remains ambiguous. The CDR3 is 12 residues long. Trimming pared 6 bases from V and 1 base from J, leaving 6 bases between. The chain's CDR3 is CASRPTNTEAFF. The CDR3 DNA is TGTGCCAGCAGGCCGACGAACACTGAAGCTTTCTTT.

About this clonotype itself: This CDR3 fails to terminate in the conserved phenylalanine or tryptophan, so it likely reflects a read error. This chain links TRBV2 with TRBJ1-5; D remains unclear. Trimming took off 3 bases at V and 2 bases at J, with 11 bases between the two ends. This CDR3 region has 15 residues. The germline CDR1 and CDR2 sequences are SNHLY and FYNNEI. The chain's CDR3 is CASSDGLAGNQPQHV. In DNA form, the CDR3 reads TGTGCCAGCAGTGACGGTTTAGCCGGCAATCAGCCCCAGCATGTT.

This clonotype has only a few counts. This chain joins TRBV20-1 and TRBJ1-4, with 8 bases lining up with TRBD1. CDR1 and CDR2 from the germline V gene are DFQATT and SNEGSKA (reference sequence). Unmatched junction bases numbered 10, after V lost 1 base and J lost 9 bases. The CDR3 consists of 15 residues. This CDR3 reads CSARGPTGEGKKLFF. CDR3 nucleotide sequence: TGCAGTGCTAGAGGACCGACAGGGGAAGGCAAAAAACTGTTTTTT.